This T cell receptor (beta chain) was found in a study of blood T cells in healthy people across ages. A sample-barcoded 5' primer and a J-beta primer mix were used in a second PCR of about 7 to 11 cycles. All samples gave at least 2.5 million CDR3-containing paired-end reads. One entry per CDR3 protein results from TCRdb running MiXCR on the 5' RACE reads. The sample records around 500,000 distinct CDR3 sequences, around half being singletons. The CDR3 has 14 residues. Between the trimmed V and J ends, which lost 7 bases and 3 bases, there was a span of 17 bases. Germline values: CDR1 DFQATT, CDR2 SNEGSKA (reference sequence). Many counts were recorded for this clonotype. Its antigen is still unknown. Study results and caveats: Whereas aged donors had fewer naive CD4+ cells, long-lived donors had more of them and higher diversity.

The sequence was collected from a man at least 80 years old in good health. The chain combines TRBV20-1 with TRBJ2-3, with a possible D match to TRBD2 (6 bases). The sequencing sample was made of blood. The CDR3 spells CSVGPSGRTDTQYF. The CDR3 DNA reads as TGCAGTGTAGGTCCCTCGGGGAGGACAGATACGCAGTATTTT.